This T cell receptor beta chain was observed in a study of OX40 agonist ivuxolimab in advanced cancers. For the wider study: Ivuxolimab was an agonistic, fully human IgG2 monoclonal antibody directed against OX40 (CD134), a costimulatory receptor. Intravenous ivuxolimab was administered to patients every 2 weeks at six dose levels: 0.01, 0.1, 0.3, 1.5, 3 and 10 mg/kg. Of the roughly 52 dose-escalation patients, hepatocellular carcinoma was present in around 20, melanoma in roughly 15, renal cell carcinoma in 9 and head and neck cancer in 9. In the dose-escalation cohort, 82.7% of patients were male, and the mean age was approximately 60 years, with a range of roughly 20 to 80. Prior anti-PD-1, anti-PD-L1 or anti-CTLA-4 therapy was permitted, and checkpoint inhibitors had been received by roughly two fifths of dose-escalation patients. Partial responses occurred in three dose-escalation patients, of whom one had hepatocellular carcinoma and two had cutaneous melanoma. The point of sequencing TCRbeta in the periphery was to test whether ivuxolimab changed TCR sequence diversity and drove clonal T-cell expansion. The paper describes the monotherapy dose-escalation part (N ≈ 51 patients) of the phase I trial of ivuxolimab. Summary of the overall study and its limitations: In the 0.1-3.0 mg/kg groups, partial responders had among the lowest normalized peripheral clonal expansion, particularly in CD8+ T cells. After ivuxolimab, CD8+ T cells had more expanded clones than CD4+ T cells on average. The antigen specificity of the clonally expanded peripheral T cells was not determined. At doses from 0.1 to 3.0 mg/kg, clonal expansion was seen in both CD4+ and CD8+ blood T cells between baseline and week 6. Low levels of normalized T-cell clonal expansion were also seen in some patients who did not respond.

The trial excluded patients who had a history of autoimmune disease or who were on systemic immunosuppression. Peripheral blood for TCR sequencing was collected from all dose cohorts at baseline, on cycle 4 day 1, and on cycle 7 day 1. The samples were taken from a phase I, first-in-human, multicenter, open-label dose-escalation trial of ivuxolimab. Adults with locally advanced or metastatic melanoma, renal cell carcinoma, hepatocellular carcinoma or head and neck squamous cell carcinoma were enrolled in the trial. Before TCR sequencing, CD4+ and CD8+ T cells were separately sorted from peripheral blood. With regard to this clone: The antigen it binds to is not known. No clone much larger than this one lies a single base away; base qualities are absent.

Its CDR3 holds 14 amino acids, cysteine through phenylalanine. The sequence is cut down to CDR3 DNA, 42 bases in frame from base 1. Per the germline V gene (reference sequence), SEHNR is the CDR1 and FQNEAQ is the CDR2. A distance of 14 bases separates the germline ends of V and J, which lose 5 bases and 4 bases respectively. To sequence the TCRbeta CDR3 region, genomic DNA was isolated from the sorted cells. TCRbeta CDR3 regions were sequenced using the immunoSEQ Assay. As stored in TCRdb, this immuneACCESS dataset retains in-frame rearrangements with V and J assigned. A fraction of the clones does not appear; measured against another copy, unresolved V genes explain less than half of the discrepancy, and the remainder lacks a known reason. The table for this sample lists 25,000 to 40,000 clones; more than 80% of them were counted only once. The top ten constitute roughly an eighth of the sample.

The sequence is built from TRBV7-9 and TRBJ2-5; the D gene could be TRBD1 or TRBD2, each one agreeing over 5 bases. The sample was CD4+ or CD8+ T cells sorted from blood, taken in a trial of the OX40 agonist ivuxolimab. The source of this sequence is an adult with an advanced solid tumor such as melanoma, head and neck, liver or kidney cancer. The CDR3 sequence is CASSPEMGVETQYF. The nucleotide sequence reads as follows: TGTGCCAGCAGCCCTGAGATGGGGGTAGAGACCCAGTACTTC.